The 29 T cell receptor beta chains in this list originate from one sample, sequenced in a study of cytomegalovirus exposure and HLA in healthy donors. Vbeta (60) and Jbeta (13) primers were used in the PCR. Data came from immunoSEQ multiplex PCR; TCRdb stores just in-frame clones and leaves some out. The sample lists approximately 170,000 clones, roughly 80% occurring once. Source material: PBMCs. Every receptor here comes from a male donor in good health and CMV-seronegative.

V usage is TRBV11-3 and J usage is TRBJ2-3, with 9 positions matching TRBD2. The germline gives CDR1 SGHNT, CDR2 YENEEA. The CDR3 extends over 16 amino acids. V dropped 2 bases and J dropped 0; count of bases not matched to a gene: 3. For the CDR3, the DNA is TGTGCCAGCAGCTTACGGGGGACTAGCAGCACAGATACGCAGTATTTT. The encoded protein is CASSLRGTSSTDTQYF.

This chain joins TRBV27 and TRBJ1-5, with 10 positions matching TRBD1. Germline values: CDR1 MNHEY, CDR2 SMNVEV (reference sequence). The CDR3 extends over 19 amino acids. V lost 4 bases and J lost 5; bases outside the gene matches: 17. The chain's CDR3 is CASSCGTGVINFPYQPQHF. Here the CDR3 DNA reads TGTGCCAGCAGTTGCGGGACAGGGGTTATAAATTTCCCCTATCAGCCCCAGCATTTT.

The V and J genes are TRBV30 and TRBJ2-2, with 7 nucleotides matching TRBD1. V lost 3 bases to trimming and J lost 1 base; unmatched junction nucleotides: 5. Germline CDR1 GTSNPN, CDR2 SVGIG (reference sequence). This CDR3 comprises 15 residues. CDR3 coding DNA: TGTGCCTGGAGCTTGGGACAGTTGAACACCGGGGAGCTGTTTTTT. Residues: CAWSLGQLNTGELFF.

J is TRBJ2-3 and V is TRBV19; 7 bases match TRBD1. The V and J ends lost 5 bases and 2 bases, in that order; junction bases with no gene match: 4. CDR3 length: 14 residues. Germline lookup yields CDR1 LNHDA and CDR2 SQIVND (reference sequence). CDR3 sequence: CASSVGQTTDTQYF. The CDR3 coding sequence is TGTGCCAGTAGTGTGGGACAGACCACAGATACGCAGTATTTT.

The count of this clone is one. V gene TRBV21-1 combines with J gene TRBJ2-7; TRBD1, the table's D call, lacks a check against the DNA. TRBV21-1 is a pseudogene locus. The CDR3 extends over 16 amino acids. The CDR3 coding sequence is TGTGCCAGCAGCGGACCCCTAAGGGGGCATGGGTACGAGCAGTACTTC. This sequence encodes CASSGPLRGHGYEQYF.

This clone was seen a single time. The chain is built from TRBV19 and TRBJ2-5, with a possible D match to TRBD2 (5 bases). This CDR3 region has 14 residues. Germline assignment: CDR1 LNHDA and CDR2 SQIVND (reference sequence). Deletions cut 4 bases from V and 4 bases from J, with 13 bases between. The DNA for the CDR3 is TGTGCCAGTAGTACTGGACTGGTCGGAGAGACCCAGTACTTC. As protein: CASSTGLVGETQYF.

The V gene is TRBV5-1, the J gene TRBJ1-2, with 9 positions matching TRBD1. The CDR3 is made up of 19 amino acids. With 0 bases clipped from V and 8 bases from J, the junction kept 20 bases outside the gene matches. CDR1 SGHRS and CDR2 YFSETQ come from the germline V gene. The CDR3 DNA reads TGCGCCAGCAGCTTGGCCGGGACAGGGACCTTTGGTTCTTTAGGGGGCTACACCTTC. This encodes CASSLAGTGTFGSLGGYTF.

The CDR3 DNA is TGTGCCAGCTCAACCAGAGGGGGCCTCGAGCGAGAGACCCAGTACTTC. Translation gives CASSTRGGLERETQYF. The chain combines TRBV18 with TRBJ2-5; 7 nucleotides match TRBD1. J lost 4 bases, V lost 5 bases, and 13 bases had no gene match. Germline V gene sequence: CDR1 KGHSH, CDR2 LQKENI. The CDR3 extends over 16 amino acids.

J is TRBJ2-7 and V is TRBV25-1; TRBD1 agrees at 8 bases. There are 15 residues in the CDR3. Per the germline V gene, CDR1 is MGHDK and CDR2 is SYGVNS. V shed 3 bases and J 3 bases; nucleotides not matched to a gene: 7. CDR3 in amino acids: CASSEYGQGHYEQYF. The CDR3 DNA is TGTGCCAGCAGTGAGTATGGACAGGGTCACTACGAGCAGTACTTC.

V usage is TRBV5-8 and J usage is TRBJ2-2; maybe TRBD1 (5 bases). Trimming took 5 bases from V and 5 from J, leaving 13 bases between them. The CDR3 runs to 14 residues. Germline V gene lookup returns CDR1 SGHTS and CDR2 YDEGEE. CDR3 DNA sequence: TGTGCCAGCAGTCGTCTCAGGGTTACCGGGGAGCTGTTTTTT. This translates into CASSRLRVTGELFF.

The J gene is TRBJ2-1, the V gene TRBV7-8; TRBD2 matches 11 bases. V shed 7 bases and J 4 bases; nucleotides not matched to a gene: 15. Germline CDR1 and CDR2: SGHVS and FQNEAQ. There are 18 residues in the CDR3. CDR3 protein: CASTPRMTSGEAYNEQFF. The CDR3 DNA follows: TGTGCCAGCACCCCTAGGATGACTAGCGGGGAAGCTTACAATGAGCAGTTCTTC.

The chain employs TRBV4-1 and TRBJ1-2; 12 bases line up with TRBD1. This CDR3 region has 15 residues. Losses at the gene ends were 4 bases for V and 6 bases for J; bases not matched to a gene: 6. CDR1 MGHRA and CDR2 YSYEKL come from the germline V gene. The CDR3 spells CASSPGQGARNGYTF. CDR3 nucleotides: TGCGCCAGCAGCCCGGGACAGGGGGCGCGGAATGGCTACACCTTC.

The CDR3 loop reads CASMVRGREETQYF. The DNA for the CDR3 is TGTGCCAGCATGGTGAGGGGGCGAGAAGAGACCCAGTACTTC. The genes are TRBV5-6 and TRBJ2-5; 7 nucleotides match TRBD1. In germline, CDR1 is SGHDT, CDR2 YYEEEE. The CDR3 sequence is 14 residues long. V dropped 6 bases and J dropped 3; count of bases not matched to a gene: 8.

This clone was recorded a few times. CDR3 sequence (DNA): TGTGCCAGCAGCCCGCCTGGACAGAACACCGGGGAGCTGTTTTTT. It translates to CASSPPGQNTGELFF. The V call is TRBV7-9, the J call TRBJ2-2, with D possibly matching TRBD1 (5 bases). The germline V and J ends were trimmed by 5 bases and 1 base, with 11 bases remaining between them. The CDR3 covers 15 residues. Per the germline V gene, CDR1 is SEHNR and CDR2 is FQNEAQ (reference sequence).

The genes are TRBV7-2 and TRBJ1-2; 8 bases map to TRBD1. V gave up 1 base and J gave up 7 bases; unmatched junction bases: 11. The CDR3 runs to 16 residues. Germline CDR1 is SGHTA and CDR2 is FQGNSA. CDR3 in DNA: TGTGCCAGCAGCTTAGATTGGTTGGCAGGGGGCCTTGGCTACACCTTC. This encodes CASSLDWLAGGLGYTF.

The rearrangement joins TRBV21-1 to TRBJ2-2; the table names TRBD1, a call not compared with the DNA. TRBV21-1 has pseudogene status. This CDR3 comprises 20 residues. CDR3 amino acids: CASSKACLSTGGADTGELFF. CDR3 in DNA: TGTGCCAGCAGCAAAGCGTGCCTCAGCACAGGGGGCGCCGACACCGGGGAGCTGTTTTTT.

This clone was found a few times. The chain recombines TRBV7-9 with TRBJ1-4; TRBD1 agrees at 8 bases. The CDR3 covers 15 residues. J gave up 3 bases and V 1 base, and 1 base lay outside the gene matches. Germline assignment: CDR1 SEHNR and CDR2 FQNEAQ (reference sequence). The CDR3 spells CASSLDRGANEKLFF. As DNA, the CDR3 is TGTGCCAGCAGCTTAGACAGGGGGGCTAATGAAAAACTGTTTTTT.

The chain has TRBV9 and TRBJ2-1; 7 bases match TRBD2. This CDR3 contains 15 residues. V dropped 4 bases and J dropped 12; count of bases not matched to a gene: 16. CDR1 and CDR2 (germline): SGDLS, YYNGEE. The CDR3 spells CASSPRTSWSLGQFF. The CDR3 bases are TGTGCCAGCAGCCCCCGGACTAGTTGGAGCCTAGGGCAGTTCTTC.

This chain links TRBV30 with TRBJ2-3, with D perhaps matching TRBD2 (6 bases). This CDR3 is built from 12 residues. Germline loops: CDR1 GTSNPN, CDR2 SVGIG (reference sequence). Trimming stripped 4 bases from V and 8 bases from J, with 13 bases between. The DNA for the CDR3 is TGTGCCTGGATGGTTGGGGGGACTACGCAGTATTTT. Protein product: CAWMVGGTTQYF.

This clone has just one count. The chain combines TRBV5-8 with TRBJ1-5; possible D gene TRBD1, 6 bases. This CDR3 region has 14 residues. Germline V gene sequence: CDR1 SGHTS, CDR2 YDEGEE. The V gene lost 3 bases and the J gene lost 6 bases, with 13 bases spanning the gap. CDR3 sequence reads: CASSSRGAGQPQHF. CDR3 in DNA: TGTGCCAGCAGCTCCCGGGGGGCGGGTCAGCCCCAGCATTTT.

Details on this clone: Other DNA variants within this sample encode the same CDR3. J is TRBJ2-7 and V is TRBV7-2; 10 bases are a match to TRBD2. Trimming took 1 base from V and 2 from J; bases not matched to a gene: 2. The CDR3 consists of 15 residues. Per the germline V gene, CDR1 is SGHTA and CDR2 is FQGNSA. The DNA of the CDR3 is TGTGCCAGCAGCTTAGGGCTAGCGGGGGCCTACGAGCAGTACTTC. Its protein product is CASSLGLAGAYEQYF.

V is TRBV6-5 and J is TRBJ2-5; TRBD1 matches at 7 bases. Germline loops: CDR1 MNHEY, CDR2 SVGAGI. The CDR3 has 15 amino acids. Losses at the gene ends were 0 bases for V and 1 base for J; bases not matched to a gene: 2. CDR3 nucleotide sequence: TGTGCCAGCAGTTACTCGACAGGGATCCAAGAGACCCAGTACTTC. Residues: CASSYSTGIQETQYF.

V and J are TRBV7-3 and TRBJ2-3; 8 bases are shared with TRBD2. This CDR3 comprises 15 residues. The germline V gene has CDR1 SGHTA and CDR2 FQGTGA. With V trimmed by 2 bases and J by 3 bases, 4 bases remained unmatched. CDR3 loop: CASSLEASGTDTQYF. CDR3 DNA: TGTGCCAGCAGCTTAGAGGCTAGCGGGACAGATACGCAGTATTTT.

This sequence joins TRBV28 and TRBJ1-5; a weak D match, TRBD1 (5 bases). Trimming stripped 2 bases from V and 6 bases from J, with 11 bases between. The CDR3 is made up of 14 amino acids. Per the germline V gene, CDR1 is MDHEN and CDR2 is SYDVKM. CDR3 in DNA: TGTGCCAGCAGTTTAGCGGGGGGGGGTCAGCCCCAGCATTTT. Its translation: CASSLAGGGQPQHF.

The table lists this clone with a few counts. CDR3: CASSPVTNEKLFF. The CDR3 nucleotides are TGCGCCAGCAGCCCGGTGACTAATGAAAAACTGTTTTTT. The rearrangement links TRBV5-1 to TRBJ1-4; D unclear. The germline gives CDR1 SGHRS, CDR2 YFSETQ. V was pared by 4 bases and J by 2 bases, with 6 bases between. The CDR3 totals 13 residues.

The V gene is TRBV5-1, the J gene TRBJ2-1, with 10 bases identical to TRBD2. Germline loops: CDR1 SGHRS, CDR2 YFSETQ. With 4 bases clipped from V and 5 bases from J, the junction kept 9 bases outside the gene matches. This CDR3 contains 16 residues. In DNA form, the CDR3 reads TGCGCCAGCAGCCCCCCTCTAGCGGGGGAAAACAATGAGCAGTTCTTC. Protein: CASSPPLAGENNEQFF.

V usage is TRBV28 and J usage is TRBJ2-3; D unclear. Germline V gene lookup returns CDR1 MDHEN and CDR2 SYDVKM. The CDR3 runs 10 residues. V was cut by 4 bases and J by 9 bases, with 5 bases left in between. CDR3 sequence (DNA): TGTGCCAGCAGTTCCCTAACGCAGTATTTT. Amino acids: CASSSLTQYF.

The chain recombines TRBV7-8 with TRBJ1-3, with D hard to call. The CDR3 extends over 14 amino acids. Germline V gives CDR1 SGHVS, CDR2 FQNEAQ. Trimming stripped 1 base from V and 4 bases from J, with 8 bases between. DNA of the CDR3: TGTGCCAGCAGCTTAGGGGAGCCCGGAAACACCATATATTTT. Its translation is CASSLGEPGNTIYF.

V and J are TRBV25-1 and TRBJ2-2; weak D call: TRBD1 (5 bases). Germline CDR1 reads MGHDK; CDR2 reads SYGVNS. The CDR3 spans 13 residues. Trimming took 3 bases from V and 3 from J, leaving 5 bases between them. This chain's CDR3 is CASSDRDTGELFF. The CDR3 nucleotides are TGTGCCAGCAGTGACAGGGACACCGGGGAGCTGTTTTTT.